What follows is one T cell receptor beta chain and its context. This clonotype is considered medium-sized (0.01 to 0.1%). What antigen it recognizes has not been identified. Relative to the germline gene, one junction end is altered; a read error may explain this. This specimen comes from a study of T cells generated in artificial thymic organoids (dated by TCRdb to about 2017). Describing the broader study: TCR alpha and beta CDR3 repertoires of in vitro artificial thymic organoid-derived CD8 single positive T cells were compared with thymic and peripheral blood naive CD8 T cells. The displayed repertoire sequencing data were described as being representative of three independent experiments.

Artificial thymic organoids were built by aggregating human HSPCs with MS5 murine stromal cells transduced with human DLL1, cultured at an air-liquid interface. The cells used to seed the organoids were FACS-purified CD34+CD3- hematopoietic stem and progenitor cells from which residual T cells had been depleted. The organoids were grown in serum-free RB27 medium, which consisted of RPMI 1640 supplemented with B27, FLT3L, IL-7 and ascorbic acid. Organoid and thymic CD3+TCRalphabeta+CD8 single positive T cells were FACS sorted before RNA extraction. For each sample, total RNA was purified from around 40,000 to 200,000 sorted cells using the RNeasy Micro kit, and RNA quality was checked on an Agilent RNA 6000 Nano chip. TCRalpha and TCRbeta libraries were amplified separately by semi-nested PCR with Advantage 2 and reverse primers in the TRAC or TRBC constant regions. Between roughly 3.5 and 550 ng of total RNA was used as input for first-strand cDNA synthesis. TCR cDNA libraries were made by 5'-RACE with the SMARTer PCR cDNA Synthesis kit, using a poly-dT primer for first-strand synthesis. Each semi-nested reverse primer in the constant region carried a 5-nucleotide sample-specific barcode, and the resulting products were cleaned up with the Zymo DNA Clean and Concentrator-5 kit. Up to ten barcoded samples were pooled, ligated to Illumina adaptors and sequenced as 2 x 150 bp paired-end reads on an Illumina MiSeq. The paper's data handling went like this. After demultiplexing, reads were aligned with BLAT to a custom library containing all human TRAV, TRAJ, TRBV, TRBD and TRBJ combinations from IMGT. The best BLAT hits were picked using pslCDnaFilter (-maxAligns=1, -ignoreIntrons), and custom Perl scripts were used to calculate clonotype frequencies. The public reads were reprocessed in TCRdb via fastp at Q25 and MiXCR, keeping in-frame beta chains. Each CDR3 protein gets just one entry, which takes the most common genes and DNA from the rows behind it. The V and J calls and clone size come from TCRdb's table, not from the authors' own analysis. The sample table records about 5,400 distinct CDR3 sequences; around a quarter of these occur just once. The ten largest clones represent more than 2.5% of the sample.

Spanning cysteine to phenylalanine, the CDR3 consists of 10 amino acids. The retained sequence is limited to the CDR3, 30 bases, with the frame set at the first base. CDR1 and CDR2 are drawn from the germline V gene: MNHEY, SVGAGI. Broad study findings and their caveats: No skewed Valpha or Vbeta usage was observed in organoid-derived T cells, a finding that argues against dominance of unconventional lineages or clonal expansions. CD8 single positive T cells derived from organoids showed physiological TCR clonotype diversity comparable to the diversity seen in thymic and blood naive CD8 T cells.

Rearrangement joined TRBV6-5 to TRBJ1-1; TRBD1 is a weak D gene call, 6 bases matching. The clonotype comes from a human donor who gave cord blood stem cells for thymic organoid culture, a cardiac surgery patient who gave postnatal thymus, or a blood donor (not recorded which). Sequencing was done on a sample of naive CD8+ T cells grown in artificial thymic organoids from cord blood stem and progenitor cells. Read against the paper, the sample's cell subset or site label means: CD3+TCRalphabeta+CD8SP T cells; for blood, CD45RO-CCR7+ naive CD8+ T cells. The DNA is as follows: TGTGCCATCGAAACAGGGAGGGCCCTCTTT. Its protein is CAIETGRALF.